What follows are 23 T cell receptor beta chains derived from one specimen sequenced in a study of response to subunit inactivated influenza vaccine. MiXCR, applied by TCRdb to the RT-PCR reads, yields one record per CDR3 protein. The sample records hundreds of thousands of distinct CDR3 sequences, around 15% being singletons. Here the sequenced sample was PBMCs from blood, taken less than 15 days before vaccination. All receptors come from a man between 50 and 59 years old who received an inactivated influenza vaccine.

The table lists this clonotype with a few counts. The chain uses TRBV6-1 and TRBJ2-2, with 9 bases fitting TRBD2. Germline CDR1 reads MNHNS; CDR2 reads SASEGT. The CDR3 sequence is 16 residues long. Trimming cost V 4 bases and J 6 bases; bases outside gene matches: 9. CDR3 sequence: CASSAWRGGQAGELFF. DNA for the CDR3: TGTGCCAGCAGTGCTTGGCGGGGGGGCCAAGCCGGGGAGCTGTTTTTT.

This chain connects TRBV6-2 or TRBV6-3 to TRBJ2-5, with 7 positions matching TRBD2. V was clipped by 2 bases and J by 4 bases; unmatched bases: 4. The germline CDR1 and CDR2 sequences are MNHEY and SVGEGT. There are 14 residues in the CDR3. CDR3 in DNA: TGTGCCAGCAGTTACGTGGGAGGGGCAGAGACCCAGTACTTC. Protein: CASSYVGGAETQYF.

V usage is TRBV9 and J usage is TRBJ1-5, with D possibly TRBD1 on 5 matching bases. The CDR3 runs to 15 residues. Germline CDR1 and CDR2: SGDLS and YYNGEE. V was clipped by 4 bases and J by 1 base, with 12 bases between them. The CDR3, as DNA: TGTGCCAGCAGCCCAGGGCACACCAGCAATCAGCCCCAGCATTTT. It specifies CASSPGHTSNQPQHF.

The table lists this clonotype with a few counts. This CDR3 reads CASRLTGVNTGELFF. In DNA, the CDR3 is TGTGCCTCCCGCCTTACGGGGGTGAACACCGGGGAGCTGTTTTTT. The V call is TRBV6-2 or TRBV6-3, the J call TRBJ2-2; maybe TRBD2 (6 bases). CDR3 length: 15 amino acids. The ends were cut back, 11 bases at V and 1 base at J, with 17 bases in the middle. CDR1 and CDR2 (germline): MNHEY, SVGEGT.

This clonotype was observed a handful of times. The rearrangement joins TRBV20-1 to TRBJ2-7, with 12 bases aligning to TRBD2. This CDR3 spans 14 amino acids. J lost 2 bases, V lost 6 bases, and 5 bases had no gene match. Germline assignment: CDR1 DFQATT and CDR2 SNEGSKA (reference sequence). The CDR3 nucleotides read TGCAGTGCCTTGACTAGCGGGGGACCCTACGAGCAGTACTTC. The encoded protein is CSALTSGGPYEQYF.

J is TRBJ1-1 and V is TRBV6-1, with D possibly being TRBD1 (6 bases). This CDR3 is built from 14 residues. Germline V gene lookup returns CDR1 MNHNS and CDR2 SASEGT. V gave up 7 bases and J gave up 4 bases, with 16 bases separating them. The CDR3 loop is CASTPGGAPTEAFF. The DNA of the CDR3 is TGTGCCAGCACCCCTGGGGGGGCGCCCACTGAAGCTTTCTTT.

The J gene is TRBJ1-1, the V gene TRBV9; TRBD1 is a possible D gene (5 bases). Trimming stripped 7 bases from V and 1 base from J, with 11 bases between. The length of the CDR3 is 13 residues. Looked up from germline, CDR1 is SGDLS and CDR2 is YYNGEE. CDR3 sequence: CASSGTPNTEAFF. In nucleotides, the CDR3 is TGTGCCAGCTCCGGGACCCCGAACACTGAAGCTTTCTTT. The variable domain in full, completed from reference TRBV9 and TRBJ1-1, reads DSGVTQTPKHLITATGQRVTLRCSPRSGDLSVYWYQQSLDQGLQFLIQYYNGEERAKGNILERFSAQQFPDLHSELNLSSLELGDSALYFCASSGTPNTEAFFGQGTRLTVV.

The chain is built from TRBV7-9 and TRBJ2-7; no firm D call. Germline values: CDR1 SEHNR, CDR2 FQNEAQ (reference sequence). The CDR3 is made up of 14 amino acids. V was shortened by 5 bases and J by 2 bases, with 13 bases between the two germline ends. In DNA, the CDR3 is TGTGCCAGCAGCCCAATGGGCCAGACCTACGAGCAGTACTTC. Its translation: CASSPMGQTYEQYF.

The CDR3 nucleotides read TGCAGCGTTCGAGGGGGGGACAGTCACGATGAGCAGTTCTTC. It specifies CSVRGGDSHDEQFF. The V call is TRBV29-1, the J call TRBJ2-1; D is possibly TRBD1 or TRBD2 (7 bases each). The CDR3 loop spans 14 amino acids. Germline V gene data show CDR1 as SQVTM and CDR2 as ANQGSEA. The ends were cut back, 5 bases at V and 8 bases at J, with 19 bases in the middle.

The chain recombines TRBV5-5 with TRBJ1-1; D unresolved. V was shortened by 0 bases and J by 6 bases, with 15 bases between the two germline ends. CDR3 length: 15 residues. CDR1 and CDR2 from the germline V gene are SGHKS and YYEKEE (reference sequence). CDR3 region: CASSLVQNPWAEAFF. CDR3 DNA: TGTGCCAGCAGCTTGGTTCAAAATCCTTGGGCTGAAGCTTTCTTT.

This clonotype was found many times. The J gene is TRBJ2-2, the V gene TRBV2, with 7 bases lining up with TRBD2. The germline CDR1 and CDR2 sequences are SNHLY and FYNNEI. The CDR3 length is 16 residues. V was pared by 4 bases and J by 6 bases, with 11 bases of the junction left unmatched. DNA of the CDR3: TGTGCCAGCAGTGTTTTGGGCGGGAGTGGCTCCGGGGAGCTGTTTTTT. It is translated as CASSVLGGSGSGELFF.

As DNA, the CDR3 is TGTGCCAGCGGACGTAGCGGGAGCTCCTACAATGAGCAGTTCTTC. Translated, it gives CASGRSGSSYNEQFF. The genes are TRBV27 and TRBJ2-1; TRBD2 aligns across 9 bases. Germline CDR1 is MNHEY and CDR2 is SMNVEV (reference sequence). This CDR3 contains 15 residues. Losses at the gene ends were 8 bases for V and 0 bases for J; bases not matched to a gene: 5.

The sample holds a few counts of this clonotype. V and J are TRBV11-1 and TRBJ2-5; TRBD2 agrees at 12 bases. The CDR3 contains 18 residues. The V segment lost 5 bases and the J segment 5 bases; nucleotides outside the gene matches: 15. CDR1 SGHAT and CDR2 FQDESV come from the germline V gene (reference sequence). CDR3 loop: CASSGHASGGAFPETQYF. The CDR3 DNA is TGTGCCAGCAGCGGCCACGCTAGCGGGGGGGCCTTTCCTGAGACCCAGTACTTC. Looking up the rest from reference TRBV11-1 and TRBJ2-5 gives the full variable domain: EAEVAQSPRYKITEKSQAVAFWCDPISGHATLYWYRQILGQGPELLVQFQDESVVDDSQLPKDRFSAERLKGVDSTLKIQPAELGDSAMYLCASSGHASGGAFPETQYFGPGTRLLVL.

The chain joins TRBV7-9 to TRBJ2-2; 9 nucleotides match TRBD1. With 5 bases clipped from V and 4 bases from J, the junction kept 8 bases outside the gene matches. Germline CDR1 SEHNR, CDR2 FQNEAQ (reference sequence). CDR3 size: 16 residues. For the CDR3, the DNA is TGTGCCAGCAGCCTGGGACAGGGTGGGCGCACCGGGGAGCTGTTTTTT. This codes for CASSLGQGGRTGELFF.

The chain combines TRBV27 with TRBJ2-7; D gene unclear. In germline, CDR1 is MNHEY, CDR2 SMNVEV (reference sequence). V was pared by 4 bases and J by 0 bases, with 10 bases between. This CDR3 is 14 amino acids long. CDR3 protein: CASSSSLFSYEQYF. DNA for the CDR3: TGTGCCAGCAGTTCCAGCCTCTTCTCCTACGAGCAGTACTTC.

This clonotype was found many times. CDR3 protein: CASSLNAGGRSEQYF. CDR3 in DNA: TGTGCCAGCAGCTTAAATGCGGGGGGGAGGAGCGAGCAGTACTTC. The J gene is TRBJ2-7, the V gene TRBV7-3; TRBD2 matches at 9 bases. J lost 6 bases, V lost 1 base, and 7 bases had no gene match. Per the germline V gene, CDR1 is SGHTA and CDR2 is FQGTGA. The CDR3 runs 15 residues.

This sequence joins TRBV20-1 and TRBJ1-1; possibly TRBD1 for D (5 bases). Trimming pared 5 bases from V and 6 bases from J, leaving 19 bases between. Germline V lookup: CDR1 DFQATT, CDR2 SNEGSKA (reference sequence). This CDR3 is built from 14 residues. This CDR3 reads CSARYPGPGAEAFF. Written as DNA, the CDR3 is TGCAGTGCTCGTTATCCGGGACCAGGAGCTGAAGCTTTCTTT.

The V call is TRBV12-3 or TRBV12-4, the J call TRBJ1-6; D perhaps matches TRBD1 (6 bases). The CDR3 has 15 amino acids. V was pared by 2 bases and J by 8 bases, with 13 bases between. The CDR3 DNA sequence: TGTGCCAGCAGTTTACGCGGGGGCTTGGATTCACCCCTCCACTTT. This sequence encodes CASSLRGGLDSPLHF.

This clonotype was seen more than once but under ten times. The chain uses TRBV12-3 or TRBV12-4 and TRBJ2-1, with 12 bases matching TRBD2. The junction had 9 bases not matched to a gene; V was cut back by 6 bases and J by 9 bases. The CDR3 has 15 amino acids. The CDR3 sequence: CASSPTSGGWGEQFF. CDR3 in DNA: TGTGCCAGCAGCCCGACTAGCGGGGGCTGGGGTGAGCAGTTCTTC.

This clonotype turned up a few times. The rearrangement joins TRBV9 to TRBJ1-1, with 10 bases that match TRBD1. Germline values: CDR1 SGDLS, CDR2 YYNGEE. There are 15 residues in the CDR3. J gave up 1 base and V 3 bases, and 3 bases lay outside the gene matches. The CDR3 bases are TGTGCCAGCAGCGAGGGGGACAGGGGGAACACTGAAGCTTTCTTT. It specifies CASSEGDRGNTEAFF. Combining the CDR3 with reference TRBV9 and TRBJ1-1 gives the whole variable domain DSGVTQTPKHLITATGQRVTLRCSPRSGDLSVYWYQQSLDQGLQFLIQYYNGEERAKGNILERFSAQQFPDLHSELNLSSLELGDSALYFCASSEGDRGNTEAFFGQGTRLTVV.

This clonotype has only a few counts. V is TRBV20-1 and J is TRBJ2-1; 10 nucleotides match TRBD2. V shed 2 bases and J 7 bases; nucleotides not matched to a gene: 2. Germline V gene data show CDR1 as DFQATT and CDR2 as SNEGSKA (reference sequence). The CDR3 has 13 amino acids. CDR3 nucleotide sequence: TGCAGTGCTAGAAAACTAGCGGGGAATGAGCAGTTCTTC. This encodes CSARKLAGNEQFF.

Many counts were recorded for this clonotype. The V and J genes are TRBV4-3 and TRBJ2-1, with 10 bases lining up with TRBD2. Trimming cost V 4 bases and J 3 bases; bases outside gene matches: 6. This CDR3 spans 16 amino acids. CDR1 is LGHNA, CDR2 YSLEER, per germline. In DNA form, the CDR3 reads TGCGCCAGCAGCCCCCGGACTAGCGGAGACTACAATGAGCAGTTCTTC. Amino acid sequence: CASSPRTSGDYNEQFF.

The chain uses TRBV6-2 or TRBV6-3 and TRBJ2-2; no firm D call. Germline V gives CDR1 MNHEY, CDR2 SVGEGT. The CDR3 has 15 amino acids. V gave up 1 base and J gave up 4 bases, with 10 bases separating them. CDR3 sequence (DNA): TGTGCCAGCAGTTACTTGGCCTCTGGCACCGGGGAGCTGTTTTTT. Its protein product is CASSYLASGTGELFF.